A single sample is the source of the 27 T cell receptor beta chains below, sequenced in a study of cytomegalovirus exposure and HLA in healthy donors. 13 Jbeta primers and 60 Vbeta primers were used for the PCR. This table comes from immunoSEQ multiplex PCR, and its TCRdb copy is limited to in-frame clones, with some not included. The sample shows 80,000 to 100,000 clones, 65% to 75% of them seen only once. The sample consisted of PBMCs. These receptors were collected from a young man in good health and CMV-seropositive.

DNA for the CDR3: TGTGCCAGCAGCTCGCTACGCCCGGGGGGGTCGTGGAACACTGAAGCTTTCTTT. Residues: CASSSLRPGGSWNTEAFF. V is TRBV7-8 and J is TRBJ1-1, with D tentatively TRBD1 (5 bases). The CDR3 runs 18 residues. Germline V gene data show CDR1 as SGHVS and CDR2 as FQNEAQ. Trimming took off 4 bases at V and 1 base at J, with 22 bases between the two ends.

CDR3 residues: CASSRTENYNEQFF. CDR3 nucleotides: TGTGCCAGCAGCCGGACAGAAAACTACAATGAGCAGTTCTTC. The rearrangement links TRBV5-6 to TRBJ2-1; possibly TRBD1 for D (6 bases). The CDR3 has 14 amino acids. Between the trimmed V and J ends, which lost 4 bases and 3 bases, there was a span of 11 bases. The germline V gene has CDR1 SGHDT and CDR2 YYEEEE.

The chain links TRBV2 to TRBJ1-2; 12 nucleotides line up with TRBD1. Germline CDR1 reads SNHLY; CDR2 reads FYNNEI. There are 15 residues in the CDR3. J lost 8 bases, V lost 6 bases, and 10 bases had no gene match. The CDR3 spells CASRWAGTGGEGYTF. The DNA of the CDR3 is TGTGCCAGCAGATGGGCCGGGACAGGGGGCGAGGGCTACACCTTC.

For the CDR3, the DNA is TGTGCCAGCAGTGTCGTCAGGGAACAGCCCCAGCATTTT. Its protein is CASSVVREQPQHF. This rearrangement joins TRBV2 to TRBJ1-5; TRBD1 is a possible D gene (5 bases). CDR1 is SNHLY, CDR2 FYNNEI, per germline. Trimming took 4 bases from V and 7 from J, leaving 11 bases between them. CDR3 length: 13 residues.

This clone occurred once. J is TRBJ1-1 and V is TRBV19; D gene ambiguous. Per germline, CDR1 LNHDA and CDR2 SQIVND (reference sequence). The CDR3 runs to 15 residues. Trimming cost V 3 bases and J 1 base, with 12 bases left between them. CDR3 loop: CASSIVVHSNTEAFF. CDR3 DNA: TGTGCCAGTAGTATTGTGGTGCACTCGAACACTGAAGCTTTCTTT.

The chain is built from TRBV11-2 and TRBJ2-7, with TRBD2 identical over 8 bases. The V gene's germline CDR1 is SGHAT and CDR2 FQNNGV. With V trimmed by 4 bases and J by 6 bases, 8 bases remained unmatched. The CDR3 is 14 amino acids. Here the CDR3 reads CASSWGGGLGEQYF. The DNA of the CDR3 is TGTGCCAGCAGCTGGGGCGGGGGGTTGGGCGAGCAGTACTTC.

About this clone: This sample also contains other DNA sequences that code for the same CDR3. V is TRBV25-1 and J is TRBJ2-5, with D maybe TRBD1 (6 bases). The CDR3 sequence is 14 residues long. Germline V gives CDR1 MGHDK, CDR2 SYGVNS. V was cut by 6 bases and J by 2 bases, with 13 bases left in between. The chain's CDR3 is CASSPRGGQETQYF. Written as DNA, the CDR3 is TGTGCCAGCAGCCCCAGGGGCGGACAAGAGACCCAGTACTTC.

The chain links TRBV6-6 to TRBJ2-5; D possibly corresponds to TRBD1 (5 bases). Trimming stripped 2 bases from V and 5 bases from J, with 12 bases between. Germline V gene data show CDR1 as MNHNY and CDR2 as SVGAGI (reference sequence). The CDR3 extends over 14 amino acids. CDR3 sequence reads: CASSYGQGWETQYF. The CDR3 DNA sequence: TGTGCCAGCAGTTACGGGCAGGGATGGGAGACCCAGTACTTC.

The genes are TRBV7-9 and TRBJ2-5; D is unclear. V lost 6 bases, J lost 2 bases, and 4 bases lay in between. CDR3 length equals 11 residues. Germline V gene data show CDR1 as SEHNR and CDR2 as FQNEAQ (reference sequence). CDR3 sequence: CASSLQETQYF. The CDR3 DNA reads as TGTGCCAGCAGTCTACAAGAGACCCAGTACTTC.

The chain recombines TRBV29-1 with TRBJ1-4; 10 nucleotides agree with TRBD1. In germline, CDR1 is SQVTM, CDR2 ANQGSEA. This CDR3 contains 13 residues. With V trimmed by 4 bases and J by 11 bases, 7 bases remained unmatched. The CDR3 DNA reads TGCAGCGTTGGAAGGGACAGGGGAGGGAAACTGTTTTTT. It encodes CSVGRDRGGKLFF.

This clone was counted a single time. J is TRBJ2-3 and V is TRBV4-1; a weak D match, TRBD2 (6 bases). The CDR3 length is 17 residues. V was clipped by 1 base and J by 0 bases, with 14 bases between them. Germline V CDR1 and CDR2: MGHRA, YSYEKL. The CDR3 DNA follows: TGCGCCAGCAGCCAAGGGGGGTGGGCGGGGAGCACAGATACGCAGTATTTT. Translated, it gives CASSQGGWAGSTDTQYF.

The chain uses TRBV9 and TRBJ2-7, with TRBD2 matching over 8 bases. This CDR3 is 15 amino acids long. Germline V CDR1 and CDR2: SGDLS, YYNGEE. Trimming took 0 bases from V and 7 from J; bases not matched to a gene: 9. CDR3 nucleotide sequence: TGTGCCAGCAGCGTAGCTGAGGCGGGGGGCCGGGAGCAGTACTTC. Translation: CASSVAEAGGREQYF.

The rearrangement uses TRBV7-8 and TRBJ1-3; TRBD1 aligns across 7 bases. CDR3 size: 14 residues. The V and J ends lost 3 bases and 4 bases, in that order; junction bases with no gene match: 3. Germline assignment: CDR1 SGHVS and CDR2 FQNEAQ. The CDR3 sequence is CASSFGTEGNTIYF. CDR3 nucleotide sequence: TGTGCCAGCAGCTTCGGGACAGAAGGAAACACCATATATTTT.

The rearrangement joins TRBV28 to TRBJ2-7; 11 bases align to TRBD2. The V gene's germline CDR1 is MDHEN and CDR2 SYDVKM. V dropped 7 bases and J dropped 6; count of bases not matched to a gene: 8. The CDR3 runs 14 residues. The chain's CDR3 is CASTYSGRACEQYF. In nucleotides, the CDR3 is TGTGCCAGCACCTATAGCGGGAGGGCCTGCGAGCAGTACTTC.

CDR3 bases: TGTGCCAGCACCCTTCGATCAGGGGAAGCTTTCTTT. Its protein is CASTLRSGEAFF. This sequence joins TRBV11-2 and TRBJ1-1; D may be TRBD1 (5 bases). Germline-derived CDR1 and CDR2 are SGHAT and FQNNGV. The CDR3 consists of 12 residues. The V gene lost 7 bases and the J gene lost 8 bases, with 14 bases spanning the gap.

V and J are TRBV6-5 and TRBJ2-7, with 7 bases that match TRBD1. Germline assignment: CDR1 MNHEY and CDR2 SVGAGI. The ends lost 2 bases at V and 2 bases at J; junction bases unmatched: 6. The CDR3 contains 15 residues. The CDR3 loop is CASSYLQGTAYEQYF. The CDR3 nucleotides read TGTGCCAGCAGTTACCTGCAAGGGACAGCCTACGAGCAGTACTTC.

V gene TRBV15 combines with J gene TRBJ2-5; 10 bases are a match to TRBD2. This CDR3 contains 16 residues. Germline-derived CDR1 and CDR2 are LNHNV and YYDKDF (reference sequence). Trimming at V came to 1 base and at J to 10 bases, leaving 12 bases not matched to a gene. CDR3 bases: TGTGCCACCAGCAGAGCGGGTAGCGGGAGGCTTCGAGGCCAGTACTTC. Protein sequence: CATSRAGSGRLRGQYF.

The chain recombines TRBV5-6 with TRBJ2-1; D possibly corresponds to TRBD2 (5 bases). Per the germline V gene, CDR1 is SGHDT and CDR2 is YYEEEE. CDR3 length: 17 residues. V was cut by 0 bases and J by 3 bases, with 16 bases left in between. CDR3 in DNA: TGTGCCAGCAGCTTGGCCAGAGCGGAACCGGTCTACAATGAGCAGTTCTTC. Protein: CASSLARAEPVYNEQFF.

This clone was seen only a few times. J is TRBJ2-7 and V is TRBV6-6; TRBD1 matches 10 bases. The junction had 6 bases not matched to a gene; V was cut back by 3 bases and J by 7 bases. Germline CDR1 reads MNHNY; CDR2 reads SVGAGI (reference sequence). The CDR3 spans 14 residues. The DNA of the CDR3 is TGTGCCAGCAGTTATGGGACAGGGGCCCGAGAGCAGTACTTC. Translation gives CASSYGTGAREQYF.

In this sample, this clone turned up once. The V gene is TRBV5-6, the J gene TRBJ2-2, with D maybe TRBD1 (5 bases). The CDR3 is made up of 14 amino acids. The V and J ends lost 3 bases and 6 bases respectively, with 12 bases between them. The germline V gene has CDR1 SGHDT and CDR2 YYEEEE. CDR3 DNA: TGTGCCAGCAGCTGGGTGGACAATTCCGGGGAGCTGTTTTTT. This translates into CASSWVDNSGELFF.

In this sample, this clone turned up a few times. CDR3 nucleotides: TGCGCCAGCAGTGACGGGACAGTGAACACTGAAGCTTTCTTT. Translating it yields CASSDGTVNTEAFF. This chain uses TRBV10-1 with TRBJ1-1; 7 bases match TRBD1. CDR3 length: 14 amino acids. The V and J ends lost 3 bases and 0 bases, in that order; junction bases with no gene match: 1. CDR1 WNHNN and CDR2 SYGVQD come from the germline V gene (reference sequence).

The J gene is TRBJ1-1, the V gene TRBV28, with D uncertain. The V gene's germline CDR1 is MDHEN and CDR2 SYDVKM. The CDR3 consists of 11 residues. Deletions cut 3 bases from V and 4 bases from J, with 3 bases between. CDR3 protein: CASSFGTEAFF. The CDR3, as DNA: TGTGCCAGCAGTTTCGGCACTGAAGCTTTCTTT.

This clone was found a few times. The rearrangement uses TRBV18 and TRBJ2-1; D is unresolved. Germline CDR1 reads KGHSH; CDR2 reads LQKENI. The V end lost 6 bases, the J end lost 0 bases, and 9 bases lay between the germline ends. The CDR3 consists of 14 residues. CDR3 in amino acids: CASSLTVSYNEQFF. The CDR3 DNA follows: TGTGCCAGCTCCCTTACGGTCTCCTACAATGAGCAGTTCTTC.

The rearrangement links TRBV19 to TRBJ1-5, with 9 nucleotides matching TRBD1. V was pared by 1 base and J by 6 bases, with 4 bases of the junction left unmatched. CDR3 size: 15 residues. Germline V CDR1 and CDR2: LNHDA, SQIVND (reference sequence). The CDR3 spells CASSIVDRGGQPQHF. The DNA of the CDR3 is TGTGCCAGTAGTATAGTAGACAGGGGGGGTCAGCCCCAGCATTTT. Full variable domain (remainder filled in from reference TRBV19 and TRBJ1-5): DGGITQSPKYLFRKEGQNVTLSCEQNLNHDAMYWYRQDPGQGLRLIYYSQIVNDFQKGDIAEGYSVSREKKESFPLTVTSAQKNPTAFYLCASSIVDRGGQPQHFGDGTRLSIL.

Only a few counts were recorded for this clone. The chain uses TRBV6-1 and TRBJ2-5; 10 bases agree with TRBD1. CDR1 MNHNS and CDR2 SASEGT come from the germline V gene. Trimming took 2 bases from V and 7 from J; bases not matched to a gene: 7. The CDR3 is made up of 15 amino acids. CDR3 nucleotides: TGTGCCAGCAGTGAACGGGACAGGGGTTTTGGGACCCAGTACTTC. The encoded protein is CASSERDRGFGTQYF.

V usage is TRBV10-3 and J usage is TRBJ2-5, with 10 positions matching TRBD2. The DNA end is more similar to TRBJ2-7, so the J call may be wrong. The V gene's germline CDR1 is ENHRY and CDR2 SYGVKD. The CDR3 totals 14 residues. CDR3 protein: CAISDLAGAYEQYF. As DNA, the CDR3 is TGTGCCATCAGTGATCTAGCGGGGGCCTACGAGCAGTACTTC.

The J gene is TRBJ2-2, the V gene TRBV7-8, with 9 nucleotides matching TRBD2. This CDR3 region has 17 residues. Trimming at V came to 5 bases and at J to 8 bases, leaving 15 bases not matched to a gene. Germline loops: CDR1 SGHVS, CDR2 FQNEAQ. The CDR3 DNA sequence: TGTGCCAGCAGCCCATGGGGCGGGAGGGCCAGGATTGGGGAGCTGTTTTTT. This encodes CASSPWGGRARIGELFF.